These 2 T cell receptor beta chains share one sample of origin, sequenced in a study of monozygotic twins with inflammatory bowel disease. TCRdb reprocessed the 5' RACE reads, with one entry per CDR3 protein and no DNA. This table holds some 400,000 distinct CDR3 sequences. The material sequenced was blood. The receptors here all came from a human donor with ulcerative colitis or Crohn's disease, or a healthy co-twin of an affected twin (not recorded which).

The rearrangement joins TRBV12-3 or TRBV12-4 to TRBJ1-1; the TRBD1 assignment by TCRdb is unverifiable without DNA. This CDR3 is built from 18 residues. CDR3 region: CASSLFGGGRFMNTEAFF.

The rearrangement links TRBV20-1 to TRBJ2-3; there is no DNA to check the TCRdb D call of TRBD1. There are 14 residues in the CDR3. Germline V gene lookup returns CDR1 DFQATT and CDR2 SNEGSKA (reference sequence). The CDR3 spells CSANRDGSTDTQYF.